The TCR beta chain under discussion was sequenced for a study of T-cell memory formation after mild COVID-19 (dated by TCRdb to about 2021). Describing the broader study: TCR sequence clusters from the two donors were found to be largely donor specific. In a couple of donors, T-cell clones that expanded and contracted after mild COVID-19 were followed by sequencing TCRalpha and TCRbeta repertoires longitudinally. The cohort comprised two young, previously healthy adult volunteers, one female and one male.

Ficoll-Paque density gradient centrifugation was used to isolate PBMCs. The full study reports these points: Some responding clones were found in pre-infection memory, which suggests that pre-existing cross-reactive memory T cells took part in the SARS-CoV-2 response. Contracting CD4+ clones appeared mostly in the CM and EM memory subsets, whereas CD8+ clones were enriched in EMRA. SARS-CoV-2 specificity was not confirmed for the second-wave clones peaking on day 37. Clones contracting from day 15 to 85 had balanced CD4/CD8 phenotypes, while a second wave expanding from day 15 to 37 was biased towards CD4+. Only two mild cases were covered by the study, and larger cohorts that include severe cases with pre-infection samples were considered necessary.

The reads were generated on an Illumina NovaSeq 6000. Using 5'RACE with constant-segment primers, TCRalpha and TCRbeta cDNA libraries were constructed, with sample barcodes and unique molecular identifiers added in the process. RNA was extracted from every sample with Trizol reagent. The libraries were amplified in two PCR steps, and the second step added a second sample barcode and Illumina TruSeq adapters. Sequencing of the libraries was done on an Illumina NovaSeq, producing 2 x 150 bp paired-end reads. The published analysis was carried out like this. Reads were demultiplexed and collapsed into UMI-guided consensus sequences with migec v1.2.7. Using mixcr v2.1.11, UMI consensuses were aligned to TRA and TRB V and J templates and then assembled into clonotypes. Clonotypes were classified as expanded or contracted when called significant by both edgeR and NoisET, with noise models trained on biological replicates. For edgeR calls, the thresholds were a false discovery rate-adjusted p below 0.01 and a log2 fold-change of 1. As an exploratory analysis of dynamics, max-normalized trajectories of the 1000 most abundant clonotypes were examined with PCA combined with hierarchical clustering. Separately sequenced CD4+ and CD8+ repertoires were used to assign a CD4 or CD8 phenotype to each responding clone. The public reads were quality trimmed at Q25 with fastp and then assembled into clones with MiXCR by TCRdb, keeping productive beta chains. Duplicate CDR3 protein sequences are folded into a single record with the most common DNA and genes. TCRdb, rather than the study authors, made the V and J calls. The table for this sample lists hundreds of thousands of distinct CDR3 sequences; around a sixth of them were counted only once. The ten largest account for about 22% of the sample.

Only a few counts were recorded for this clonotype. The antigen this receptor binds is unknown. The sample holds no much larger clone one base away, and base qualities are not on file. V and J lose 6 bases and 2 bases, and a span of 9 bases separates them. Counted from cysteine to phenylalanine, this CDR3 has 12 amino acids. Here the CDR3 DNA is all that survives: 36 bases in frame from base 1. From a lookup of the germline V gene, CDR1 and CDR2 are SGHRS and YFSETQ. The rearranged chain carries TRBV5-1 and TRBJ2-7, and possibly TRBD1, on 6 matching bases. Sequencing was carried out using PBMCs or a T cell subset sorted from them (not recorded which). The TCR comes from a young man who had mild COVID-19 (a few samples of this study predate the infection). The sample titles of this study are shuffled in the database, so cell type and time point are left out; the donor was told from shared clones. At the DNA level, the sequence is TGCGCCAGCACGGACAGTACCTACGAGCAGTACTTC. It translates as CASTDSTYEQYF.